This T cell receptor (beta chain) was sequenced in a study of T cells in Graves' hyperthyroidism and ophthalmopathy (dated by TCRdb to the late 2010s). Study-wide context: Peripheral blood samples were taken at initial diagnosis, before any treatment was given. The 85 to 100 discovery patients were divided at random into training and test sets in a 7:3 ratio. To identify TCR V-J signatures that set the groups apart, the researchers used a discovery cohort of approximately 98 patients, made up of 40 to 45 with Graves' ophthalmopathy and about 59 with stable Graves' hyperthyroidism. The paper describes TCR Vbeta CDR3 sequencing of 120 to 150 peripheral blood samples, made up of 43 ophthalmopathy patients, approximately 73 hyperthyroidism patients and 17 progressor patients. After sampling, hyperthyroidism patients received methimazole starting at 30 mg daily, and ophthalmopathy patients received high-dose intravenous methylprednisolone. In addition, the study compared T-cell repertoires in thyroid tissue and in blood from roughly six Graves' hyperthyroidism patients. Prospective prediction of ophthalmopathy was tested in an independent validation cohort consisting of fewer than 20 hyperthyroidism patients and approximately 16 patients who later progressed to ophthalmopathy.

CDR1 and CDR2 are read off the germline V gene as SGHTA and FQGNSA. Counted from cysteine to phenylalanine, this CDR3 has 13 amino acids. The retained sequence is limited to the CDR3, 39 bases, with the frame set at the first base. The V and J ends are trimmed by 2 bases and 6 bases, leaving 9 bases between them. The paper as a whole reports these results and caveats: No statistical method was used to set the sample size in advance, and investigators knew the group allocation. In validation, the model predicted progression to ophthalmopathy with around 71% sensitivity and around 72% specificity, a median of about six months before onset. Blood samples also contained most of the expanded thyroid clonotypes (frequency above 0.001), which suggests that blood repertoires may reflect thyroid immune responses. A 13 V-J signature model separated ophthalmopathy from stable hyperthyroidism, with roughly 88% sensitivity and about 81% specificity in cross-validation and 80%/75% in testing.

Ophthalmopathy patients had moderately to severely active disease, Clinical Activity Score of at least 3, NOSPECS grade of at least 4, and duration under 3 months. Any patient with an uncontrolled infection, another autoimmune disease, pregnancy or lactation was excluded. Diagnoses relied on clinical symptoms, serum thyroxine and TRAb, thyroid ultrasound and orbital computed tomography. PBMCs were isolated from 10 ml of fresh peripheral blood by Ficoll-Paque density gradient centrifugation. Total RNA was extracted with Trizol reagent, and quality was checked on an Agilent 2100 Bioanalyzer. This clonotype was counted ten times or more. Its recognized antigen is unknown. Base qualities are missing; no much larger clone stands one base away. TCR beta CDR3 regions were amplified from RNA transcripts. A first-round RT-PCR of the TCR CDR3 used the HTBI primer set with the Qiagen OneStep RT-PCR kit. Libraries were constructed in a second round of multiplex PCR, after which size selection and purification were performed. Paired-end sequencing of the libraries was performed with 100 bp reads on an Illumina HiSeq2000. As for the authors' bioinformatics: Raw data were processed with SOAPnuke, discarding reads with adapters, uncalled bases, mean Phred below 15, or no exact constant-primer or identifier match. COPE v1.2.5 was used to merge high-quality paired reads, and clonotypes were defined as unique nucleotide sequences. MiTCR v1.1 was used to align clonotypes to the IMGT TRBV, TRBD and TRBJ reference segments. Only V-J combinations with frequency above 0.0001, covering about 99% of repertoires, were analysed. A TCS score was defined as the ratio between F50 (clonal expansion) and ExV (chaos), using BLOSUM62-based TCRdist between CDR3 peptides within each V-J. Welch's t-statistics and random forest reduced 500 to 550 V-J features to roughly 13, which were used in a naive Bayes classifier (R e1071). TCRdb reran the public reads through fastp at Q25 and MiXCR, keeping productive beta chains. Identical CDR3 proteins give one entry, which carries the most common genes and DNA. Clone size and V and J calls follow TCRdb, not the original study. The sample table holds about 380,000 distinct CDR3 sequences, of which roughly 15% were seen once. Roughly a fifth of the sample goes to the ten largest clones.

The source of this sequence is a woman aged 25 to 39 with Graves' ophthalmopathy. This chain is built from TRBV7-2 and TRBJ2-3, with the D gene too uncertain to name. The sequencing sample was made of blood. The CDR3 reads CASSLLLSDTQYF. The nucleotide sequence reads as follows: TGTGCCAGCAGCTTACTCCTTTCCGATACGCAGTATTTT.